These T cell receptor beta chains were read from a single sample in a study of T cells in Graves' hyperthyroidism and ophthalmopathy. MiXCR, applied by TCRdb to the multiplex PCR reads, yields one record per CDR3 protein. This table holds 350,000 to 400,000 distinct CDR3 sequences, under 15% found once. The sequenced sample was blood. The receptors here all came from a woman aged 25 to 39 with Graves' hyperthyroidism. Both conserved end residues are part of each CDR3. Each record gives: D gene, J gene, V gene, clone size, CDR3 DNA, CDR3 protein. A D gene is named only where the DNA matches it firmly. Expanded clones are given a class, and other clones once, few, many or no size at all.

d_call: TRBD1
j_call: TRBJ2-3
v_call: TRBV6-1
clone_size: many
cdr3_nt: TGTGCCAGCAGTTCGGGACAGGCGATCACAGATACGCAGTATTTT
cdr3_aa: CASSSGQAITDTQYF

d_call: NA
j_call: TRBJ2-7
v_call: TRBV28
clone_size: many
cdr3_nt: TGTGCCAGCAGTCGCCTCGGACTGCAGTACGAGCAGTACTTC
cdr3_aa: CASSRLGLQYEQYF

d_call: NA
j_call: TRBJ2-7
v_call: TRBV30
clone_size: many
cdr3_nt: TGTGCCGGGGGGGGCTTCCACGAGCAGTACTTC
cdr3_aa: CAGGGFHEQYF

d_call: NA
j_call: TRBJ1-5
v_call: TRBV12-3/TRBV12-4
clone_size: NA
cdr3_nt: TGTGCCAGCACCATAAAAGGAAAGCCCCAGCATTTT
cdr3_aa: CASTIKGKPQHF

d_call: TRBD2
j_call: TRBJ2-1
v_call: TRBV6-1
clone_size: once
cdr3_nt: TGTGCCAGCAGTGGGACTAGCGGGGGGGCCAATGAGCAGTTCTTC
cdr3_aa: CASSGTSGGANEQFF

d_call: NA
j_call: TRBJ1-1
v_call: TRBV20-1
clone_size: NA
cdr3_nt: TGCAGTGCTAGAGATTCTCAGGGTAGGAACACTGAAGCTTTCTTT
cdr3_aa: CSARDSQGRNTEAFF

d_call: TRBD2
j_call: TRBJ2-1
v_call: TRBV20-1
clone_size: many
cdr3_nt: TGCAGTGCTGGGTCACTAGCGGGACGTTTCGGGCAGTTCTTC
cdr3_aa: CSAGSLAGRFGQFF

d_call: NA
j_call: TRBJ2-5
v_call: TRBV5-1
clone_size: few
cdr3_nt: TGCGCCAGCAGCTTGCAGGCTAGCTGGGAGACCCAGTACTTC
cdr3_aa: CASSLQASWETQYF

d_call: NA
j_call: TRBJ2-5
v_call: TRBV18
clone_size: NA
cdr3_nt: TGTGCCAGCTCTCAAAGACAAATCCAAGAGACCCAGTACTTC
cdr3_aa: CASSQRQIQETQYF

d_call: NA
j_call: TRBJ2-3
v_call: TRBV9
clone_size: NA
cdr3_nt: TGTGCCAGCAGCTTTAGCGAGAGGGGCACAGATACGCAGTATTTT
cdr3_aa: CASSFSERGTDTQYF

d_call: NA
j_call: TRBJ2-7
v_call: TRBV6-1
clone_size: NA
cdr3_nt: TGTGCCAGCAGGCTTGTGACTACCGATCCTACGGTGCAGTACTTC
cdr3_aa: CASRLVTTDPTVQYF

d_call: NA
j_call: TRBJ2-7
v_call: TRBV12-3/TRBV12-4
clone_size: many
cdr3_nt: TGTGCCAGCACCCCCGGACAATTGACTACCTACGAGCAGTACTTC
cdr3_aa: CASTPGQLTTYEQYF

d_call: TRBD2
j_call: TRBJ2-3
v_call: TRBV12-3/TRBV12-4
clone_size: NA
cdr3_nt: TGTGCCAGCAGTTATGCGGGAGGATCCACAGATACGCAGTATTTT
cdr3_aa: CASSYAGGSTDTQYF

d_call: TRBD2
j_call: TRBJ2-7
v_call: TRBV12-3/TRBV12-4
clone_size: few
cdr3_nt: TGTGCCAGCGGGGGACTAGACTACGAGCAGTACTTC
cdr3_aa: CASGGLDYEQYF

d_call: NA
j_call: TRBJ2-3
v_call: TRBV7-2
clone_size: many
cdr3_nt: TGTGCCAGCAGCTTAGCGGCACGGGAGTCAGATACGCAGTATTTT
cdr3_aa: CASSLAARESDTQYF

d_call: TRBD1
j_call: TRBJ2-5
v_call: TRBV6-1
clone_size: many
cdr3_nt: TGTGCCAGCAGTGAACACAGGGGACGGGAGACCCAGTACTTC
cdr3_aa: CASSEHRGRETQYF

d_call: TRBD1
j_call: TRBJ1-5
v_call: TRBV28
clone_size: few
cdr3_nt: TGTGCCAGCATCCTCCGGGACAGGGTAAGCCAGCCCCAGCATTTT
cdr3_aa: CASILRDRVSQPQHF

d_call: TRBD2
j_call: TRBJ2-2
v_call: TRBV3-1
clone_size: few
cdr3_nt: TGTGCCAGCAGCCACTCCTTTAGCGGGACGAACACCGGGGGGCTGTTTTTT
cdr3_aa: CASSHSFSGTNTGGLFF

d_call: TRBD1
j_call: TRBJ1-2
v_call: TRBV3-1
clone_size: many
cdr3_nt: TGTGCCAGCAGCCAACCCGGGACAGGCACGAATGGCTACACCTTC
cdr3_aa: CASSQPGTGTNGYTF

d_call: TRBD2
j_call: TRBJ2-1
v_call: TRBV19
clone_size: NA
cdr3_nt: TGTGCCAGTAGTATAGAGAAGCCCGGACTAGCGTTCGTTGATGAGCAGTTCTTC
cdr3_aa: CASSIEKPGLAFVDEQFF

d_call: TRBD1
j_call: TRBJ2-2
v_call: TRBV30
clone_size: many
cdr3_nt: TGTGCCTGGAGTTCGAGGGGACAGGGCACCGGGGAGCTGTTTTTT
cdr3_aa: CAWSSRGQGTGELFF

d_call: NA
j_call: TRBJ1-5
v_call: TRBV6-2/TRBV6-3
clone_size: few
cdr3_nt: TGTGCCAGCAGAAGAACAGGGAGCAGCAATCAGCCCCAGCATTTT
cdr3_aa: CASRRTGSSNQPQHF

d_call: NA
j_call: TRBJ1-1
v_call: TRBV20-1
clone_size: NA
cdr3_nt: TGCAGTGCTAGACCCCGGGGGAACACTGAAGCTTTCTTT
cdr3_aa: CSARPRGNTEAFF

d_call: NA
j_call: TRBJ2-1
v_call: TRBV9
clone_size: many
cdr3_nt: TGTGCCAGCAGCGTAGTAAACTCCAACAATGAGCAGTTCTTC
cdr3_aa: CASSVVNSNNEQFF

d_call: TRBD2
j_call: TRBJ2-3
v_call: TRBV11-2
clone_size: many
cdr3_nt: TGTGCCAGCAGCGAGGGAGCTAGCGGGAGACTCGGAGATACGCAGTATTTT
cdr3_aa: CASSEGASGRLGDTQYF

d_call: NA
j_call: TRBJ1-2
v_call: TRBV30
clone_size: many
cdr3_nt: TGTGCCTGGACCCGGGACTGGGCCACAAATGGCTACACCTTC
cdr3_aa: CAWTRDWATNGYTF

d_call: NA
j_call: TRBJ1-5
v_call: TRBV15
clone_size: NA
cdr3_nt: TGTGCCACCAGCAGATTATCGGGGCTTACCCGCGGGAGCAATCAGCCCCAGCATTTT
cdr3_aa: CATSRLSGLTRGSNQPQHF

d_call: TRBD1
j_call: TRBJ1-5
v_call: TRBV5-5
clone_size: NA
cdr3_nt: TGTGCCAGCAGCAGACAGGGTAGTAGCAATCAGCCCCAGCATTTT
cdr3_aa: CASSRQGSSNQPQHF

d_call: TRBD1
j_call: TRBJ2-3
v_call: TRBV5-1
clone_size: NA
cdr3_nt: TGCGCCAGCAGCTTGGGTATCAAAGGGACAGGGTCAGGAGATACGCAGTATTTT
cdr3_aa: CASSLGIKGTGSGDTQYF

d_call: TRBD2
j_call: TRBJ2-2
v_call: TRBV2
clone_size: few
cdr3_nt: TGTGCCAGCAGGAAGGGTAGCGGGAGTGGGACCGGGGAGCTGTTTTTT
cdr3_aa: CASRKGSGSGTGELFF

d_call: NA
j_call: TRBJ2-3
v_call: TRBV12-3/TRBV12-4
clone_size: many
cdr3_nt: TGTGCCAGCGTGGACACAGATACGCAGTATTTT
cdr3_aa: CASVDTDTQYF

d_call: NA
j_call: TRBJ2-4
v_call: TRBV27
clone_size: NA
cdr3_nt: TGTGCCAGCAAGACGGTCGGTCCCAAAAACATTCAGTACTTC
cdr3_aa: CASKTVGPKNIQYF

d_call: TRBD2
j_call: TRBJ2-3
v_call: TRBV28
clone_size: many
cdr3_nt: TGTGCCAGCAGTTCCCCTCCTGGTGGAGCGGGAGCCAACACAGATACGCAGTATTTT
cdr3_aa: CASSSPPGGAGANTDTQYF

d_call: TRBD2
j_call: TRBJ2-7
v_call: TRBV12-3/TRBV12-4
clone_size: many
cdr3_nt: TGTGCCAGCAGGAGAGGACTAGTAAACTACGAGCAGTACTTC
cdr3_aa: CASRRGLVNYEQYF

d_call: NA
j_call: TRBJ2-7
v_call: TRBV11-2
clone_size: many
cdr3_nt: TGTGCCAGCAGCTCTTTAACACGGTACGAGCAGTACTTC
cdr3_aa: CASSSLTRYEQYF

d_call: NA
j_call: TRBJ2-5
v_call: TRBV24-1
clone_size: many
cdr3_nt: TGTGCCACCAGTGATTCGGGACAACCGTGGACCCAGTACTTC
cdr3_aa: CATSDSGQPWTQYF

d_call: TRBD1
j_call: TRBJ1-1
v_call: TRBV14
clone_size: NA
cdr3_nt: TGTGCCAGCAGCCGGACGACAGGGATTAACACTGAAGCTTTCTTT
cdr3_aa: CASSRTTGINTEAFF

d_call: NA
j_call: TRBJ1-2
v_call: TRBV18
clone_size: many
cdr3_nt: TGTGCCAGCTCACTGCCGGGTATTTATGGCTACACCTTC
cdr3_aa: CASSLPGIYGYTF

d_call: TRBD1
j_call: TRBJ1-1
v_call: TRBV28
clone_size: many
cdr3_nt: TGTGCCAGCAGTTTAGGGGGACAGGCGAACACTGAAGCTTTCTTT
cdr3_aa: CASSLGGQANTEAFF

d_call: TRBD1
j_call: TRBJ2-3
v_call: TRBV18
clone_size: NA
cdr3_nt: TGTGCCAGCTCACCACCGGGACAGGGGAACACAGATACGCAGTATTTT
cdr3_aa: CASSPPGQGNTDTQYF

d_call: TRBD1
j_call: TRBJ2-1
v_call: TRBV11-2
clone_size: many
cdr3_nt: TGTGCCAGCAGCACCGGGACAGGGGAGTCCAATGAGCAGTTCTTC
cdr3_aa: CASSTGTGESNEQFF

d_call: TRBD2
j_call: TRBJ2-1
v_call: TRBV7-9
clone_size: NA
cdr3_nt: TGTGCCAGCATCCGGGGAGTTATGGGGACTAGCGGGCTGAGCTCCTACAATGAGCAGTTCTTC
cdr3_aa: CASIRGVMGTSGLSSYNEQFF

d_call: NA
j_call: TRBJ2-1
v_call: TRBV11-2
clone_size: many
cdr3_nt: TGTGCCAGCAGCTTAGGGGAATACAATGAGCAGTTCTTC
cdr3_aa: CASSLGEYNEQFF

d_call: NA
j_call: TRBJ1-1
v_call: TRBV12-3/TRBV12-4
clone_size: few
cdr3_nt: TGTGCCAGCAGTTACGACGGATCGAACACTGAAGCTTTCTTT
cdr3_aa: CASSYDGSNTEAFF

d_call: TRBD2
j_call: TRBJ2-5
v_call: TRBV28
clone_size: many
cdr3_nt: TGTGCCAGCAGGAGGCGGGAGGCCGTGAAGACCCAGTACTTC
cdr3_aa: CASRRREAVKTQYF

d_call: TRBD1
j_call: TRBJ2-1
v_call: TRBV5-1
clone_size: many
cdr3_nt: TGCGCCAGCAGCTTGGAAGGGACAGGGCCTTACAATGAGCAGTTCTTC
cdr3_aa: CASSLEGTGPYNEQFF

d_call: NA
j_call: TRBJ2-7
v_call: TRBV12-3/TRBV12-4
clone_size: few
cdr3_nt: TGTGCCAGCAGCCTAGACAGGGGAGGGTACAATGAGCAGTACTTC
cdr3_aa: CASSLDRGGYNEQYF

d_call: NA
j_call: TRBJ1-1
v_call: TRBV5-1
clone_size: many
cdr3_nt: TGCGCCAGCAGCTTGGGGCCGGCTGGAAACACTGAAGCTTTCTTT
cdr3_aa: CASSLGPAGNTEAFF

d_call: NA
j_call: TRBJ1-3
v_call: TRBV2
clone_size: NA
cdr3_nt: TGTGCCAGCAGGCTGGACAGCGCTGGAAACACCATATATTTT
cdr3_aa: CASRLDSAGNTIYF

d_call: NA
j_call: TRBJ1-1
v_call: TRBV18
clone_size: few
cdr3_nt: TGTGCCAGCTCACCACAGACGGACGGTGAAGCTTTCTTT
cdr3_aa: CASSPQTDGEAFF

d_call: TRBD1
j_call: TRBJ1-5
v_call: TRBV20-1
clone_size: many
cdr3_nt: TGCAGTGCTAGAGATGGCGCCAGGGGGCCAGGCAATCAGCCCCAGCATTTT
cdr3_aa: CSARDGARGPGNQPQHF

d_call: TRBD1
j_call: TRBJ2-2
v_call: TRBV28
clone_size: NA
cdr3_nt: TGTGCCAGCAGTCCTCCGAACAGGGGGCGGCACACCGGGGAGCTGTTTTTT
cdr3_aa: CASSPPNRGRHTGELFF

d_call: TRBD1
j_call: TRBJ2-3
v_call: TRBV7-9
clone_size: few
cdr3_nt: TGTGCCAGCAGCTTAGGGACAGGGATATCAGATACGCAGTATTTT
cdr3_aa: CASSLGTGISDTQYF

d_call: NA
j_call: TRBJ2-7
v_call: TRBV18
clone_size: many
cdr3_nt: TGTGCCAGCTCACCCCCCGACCTAACCTACGAGCAGTACTTC
cdr3_aa: CASSPPDLTYEQYF

d_call: NA
j_call: TRBJ2-1
v_call: TRBV7-3
clone_size: many
cdr3_nt: TGTGCCAGCAGCTTAACGGGCGGTAGCTCCTACAATGAGCAGTTCTTC
cdr3_aa: CASSLTGGSSYNEQFF